This TCR beta chain emerged from a study of cytomegalovirus exposure and HLA in healthy donors. On the study more broadly: Previous work identified roughly 120 million unique TCR beta sequences from 200 million or so T cells. Points from the study as a whole: Later analysis reportedly placed an Asian-associated ancestry cluster below the roughly 700-donor mean in N-insertions. The records held CMV serostatus as the only immune exposure information.

As concerns this clone: Its specificity is unknown.

It was with 60 Vbeta and 13 Jbeta primers that the PCR ran. The data were produced by immunoSEQ multiplex PCR, yet TCRdb's version contains in-frame clones alone and is incomplete. Of 110,000 to 150,000 clones in the sample, around 82% were seen once. The germline CDR1 and CDR2 sequences are MNHEY and SVGAGI. This CDR3 comprises 13 residues. The J segment lost 7 bases and the V segment lost 8 bases, leaving 8 bases of the junction unmatched. The receptor was derived from a middle-aged man in good health and CMV-seropositive. This sequence joins TRBV6-5 and TRBJ1-1, with TRBD1 identical over 9 bases. The sequenced material came from PBMCs. The DNA of the CDR3 is TGTGCCAGCTCCCCAGGACAGGGGTTTGAAGCTTTCTTT. Encoded protein: CASSPGQGFEAFF.